These 20 T cell receptor beta chains were sequenced from one sample in a study of early T cells in non-severe SARS-CoV-2 infection. Via MiXCR, TCRdb re-called the 5' RACE reads, giving one row per CDR3 protein. The top ten clones hold 2.5% to 3% of a sample with around 61,000 distinct CDR3 sequences, about 12% of them seen once. Sequencing was performed on whole blood. The receptors were sampled from an adult who was a healthcare worker with PCR-confirmed SARS-CoV-2 infection or an uninfected control (not recorded which).

This clonotype was seen a handful of times. The CDR3 reads CASRMSGRALEQYF. The CDR3 DNA follows: TGTGCCAGCAGGATGAGCGGGAGGGCCCTCGAGCAGTACTTC. The rearrangement uses TRBV2 and TRBJ2-7; 10 bases fit TRBD2. This CDR3 has 14 residues. From germline, CDR1 is SNHLY and CDR2 FYNNEI. With 6 bases clipped from V and 6 bases from J, the junction kept 8 bases outside the gene matches.

This clonotype was observed at least ten times. J is TRBJ2-7 and V is TRBV12-3 or TRBV12-4; 9 bases line up with TRBD1. The CDR3 totals 16 residues. V was pared by 6 bases and J by 2 bases, with 11 bases of the junction left unmatched. CDR3 loop: CASSPVPTGGPYEQYF. The CDR3 bases are TGTGCCAGCAGCCCCGTCCCAACAGGGGGCCCCTACGAGCAGTACTTC.

This clonotype was counted between two and nine times. The genes are TRBV6-1 and TRBJ1-1; 10 nucleotides agree with TRBD1. V lost 5 bases to trimming and J lost 9 bases; unmatched junction nucleotides: 3. This CDR3 is built from 12 residues. CDR1 and CDR2 (germline): MNHNS, SASEGT. Written as DNA, the CDR3 is TGTGCCAGCAGTCGACAGGGGGCCCAAGCTTTCTTT. It encodes CASSRQGAQAFF.

This clonotype was observed many times. V is TRBV2 and J is TRBJ2-4, with D unclear. This CDR3 is built from 13 residues. CDR1 is SNHLY, CDR2 FYNNEI, per germline. The ends were cut back, 3 bases at V and 7 bases at J, with 10 bases in the middle. The CDR3 DNA is TGTGCCAGCAGTGATCGTAAGGTGAACATTCAGTACTTC. Amino acid sequence: CASSDRKVNIQYF.

This clonotype was found many times. The chain couples TRBV5-1 to TRBJ2-3; unclear D gene. Germline V gene data show CDR1 as SGHRS and CDR2 as YFSETQ. Trimming shortened V by 5 bases and J by 5 bases, and 9 bases separated the two germline ends. There are 12 residues in the CDR3. CDR3 DNA: TGCGCCAGCAGACCGACCGGAGATACGCAGTATTTT. Amino acid sequence: CASRPTGDTQYF.

In this sample, this clonotype turned up a few times. The chain recombines TRBV6-1 with TRBJ2-1; TRBD1 agrees at 7 bases. V lost 5 bases to trimming and J lost 10 bases; unmatched junction nucleotides: 11. The CDR3 totals 14 residues. Germline assignment: CDR1 MNHNS and CDR2 SASEGT. The CDR3 region has the DNA TGTGCCAGCAGTTCTCTCCTCCGGGACAGAGAGCAGTTCTTC. Translated, it gives CASSSLLRDREQFF.

At least ten counts were recorded for this clonotype. CDR3 nucleotide sequence: TGTGCCAGCTCACCATACCGGGACGAAACCTACGAGCAGTACTTC. As protein: CASSPYRDETYEQYF. The rearrangement joins TRBV18 to TRBJ2-7; D tentatively reads TRBD1 or TRBD2 (5 bases each). CDR1 is KGHSH and CDR2 is LQKENI in the germline V gene. The V and J ends lost 2 bases and 2 bases respectively, with 13 bases between them. The CDR3 is made up of 15 amino acids.

J is TRBJ2-1 and V is TRBV24-1; 9 bases are a match to TRBD2. The CDR3 spans 17 residues. Trimming took 3 bases from V and 3 from J; bases not matched to a gene: 8. The germline V gene has CDR1 KGHDR and CDR2 SFDVKD. CDR3 sequence: CATSDPIAGVRYNEQFF. The CDR3 nucleotides read TGTGCCACCAGTGATCCCATAGCGGGAGTCCGCTACAATGAGCAGTTCTTC.

This clonotype was seen many times. This sequence joins TRBV29-1 and TRBJ1-2, with 9 bases identical to TRBD1. With V trimmed by 6 bases and J by 7 bases, 6 bases remained unmatched. Germline V gene sequence: CDR1 SQVTM, CDR2 ANQGSEA. There are 12 residues in the CDR3. CDR3 sequence (DNA): TGCAGCGTCCCAACAGGGGGCGTTGGCTACACCTTC. Its translation: CSVPTGGVGYTF.

Many counts were recorded for this clonotype. The rearrangement uses TRBV12-3 or TRBV12-4 and TRBJ2-5, with D possibly being TRBD2 (6 bases). Deletions cut 3 bases from V and 9 bases from J, with 29 bases between. There are 18 residues in the CDR3. The CDR3 coding sequence is TGTGCCAGCAGTTTCAATAGTGGAAGGTCCAGCTGGGGGGAAGCCCAGTACTTC. As protein: CASSFNSGRSSWGEAQYF.

This chain uses TRBV20-1 with TRBJ2-7; D call uncertain. V was cut by 3 bases and J by 4 bases, with 13 bases left in between. The CDR3 has 13 amino acids. The germline gives CDR1 DFQATT, CDR2 SNEGSKA (reference sequence). CDR3 sequence: CSASQAVGYEQYF. CDR3 sequence (DNA): TGCAGTGCTAGCCAGGCGGTGGGGTACGAGCAGTACTTC.

The sample holds many counts of this clonotype. This chain links TRBV20-1 with TRBJ2-7, with 7 bases aligning to TRBD1. The length of the CDR3 is 12 residues. Trimming removed 6 bases from V and 4 bases from J; junction bases left unmatched: 6. From germline, CDR1 is DFQATT and CDR2 SNEGSKA (reference sequence). The CDR3 reads CSARQGQYEQYF. CDR3 nucleotide sequence: TGCAGTGCAAGACAGGGACAGTACGAGCAGTACTTC.

The sample holds many counts of this clonotype. This rearrangement joins TRBV7-3 to TRBJ2-1; a possible D gene is TRBD2 (5 bases). Trimming removed 5 bases from V and 0 bases from J, with 11 bases in between. Germline loops: CDR1 SGHTA, CDR2 FQGTGA. The CDR3 sequence is 15 residues long. The CDR3 DNA sequence: TGTGCCAGCAGCCCTACCAGCGGCTCCTACAATGAGCAGTTCTTC. This sequence encodes CASSPTSGSYNEQFF.

This clonotype was counted at least ten times. The gene calls are TRBV13 and TRBJ2-7; TRBD1 matches at 7 bases. CDR3 size: 15 residues. V lost 5 bases, J lost 2 bases, and 9 bases stayed unmatched. CDR1 and CDR2 from the germline V gene are PRHDT and FYEKMQ (reference sequence). CDR3 in DNA: TGTGCCAGCAGCCCAGGGACAGTGATAACCTACGAGCAGTACTTC. Translating it yields CASSPGTVITYEQYF.

This clonotype appeared many times. The rearrangement joins TRBV12-3 or TRBV12-4 to TRBJ1-5; unclear D gene. This CDR3 comprises 15 residues. With 2 bases removed from V and 2 bases from J, the gap between germline ends came to 10 bases. The CDR3 loop is CASSLSPGGNQPQHF. The CDR3 nucleotides are TGTGCCAGCAGTTTATCCCCCGGAGGCAATCAGCCCCAGCATTTT.

This clonotype was seen ten or more times. V usage is TRBV29-1 and J usage is TRBJ1-5, with D possibly TRBD1 on 5 matching bases. CDR1 is SQVTM and CDR2 is ANQGSEA in the germline V gene. V dropped 4 bases and J dropped 7 bases, with 17 bases sitting between them. The CDR3 has 14 residues. The CDR3 region has the DNA TGCAGCGTTGGATTGGCAGGGCGGGAACAGCCCCAGCATTTT. Its translation is CSVGLAGREQPQHF.

This clonotype was detected ten times or more. The chain recombines TRBV15 with TRBJ2-4, with a possible D match to TRBD1 (5 bases). The germline V gene encodes CDR1 LNHNV and CDR2 YYDKDF (reference sequence). V lost 8 bases and J lost 0, with 8 bases in between. The CDR3 runs 13 residues. The CDR3 coding sequence is TGTGCCACCTCCAGGGAAGCCAAAAACATTCAGTACTTC. Amino acids: CATSREAKNIQYF.

This CDR3 is CASSPHQGGEAFF. The CDR3 DNA is TGCGCCAGCAGCCCACATCAGGGAGGTGAAGCTTTCTTT. This chain uses TRBV5-1 with TRBJ1-1; D might be TRBD1 (5 bases). This CDR3 is 13 amino acids long. Germline V lookup: CDR1 SGHRS, CDR2 YFSETQ. The ends were cut back, 4 bases at V and 7 bases at J, with 14 bases in the middle.

In its sample, this clonotype was seen a few times. This chain uses TRBV6-6 with TRBJ1-1, with D perhaps matching TRBD1 (6 bases). Germline values: CDR1 MNHNY, CDR2 SVGAGI (reference sequence). Trimming shortened V by 4 bases and J by 4 bases, and 13 bases separated the two germline ends. This CDR3 contains 14 residues. The CDR3 region is CASSLTGMGTEAFF. DNA of the CDR3: TGTGCCAGCAGTTTAACAGGGATGGGCACTGAAGCTTTCTTT.

This clonotype was detected ten times or more. V and J are TRBV29-1 and TRBJ2-7, with D uncertain. This CDR3 spans 10 amino acids. From germline, CDR1 is SQVTM and CDR2 ANQGSEA. V shed 6 bases and J shed 5 bases, with 8 bases lying between them. Here the CDR3 reads CSVARDEQYF. The CDR3 nucleotides read TGCAGCGTCGCAAGGGACGAGCAGTACTTC.